This T cell receptor (beta chain) originates from a study of T cell changes during pregnancy in multiple sclerosis. Libraries were prepared by immunoSEQ multiplex PCR; TCRdb keeps only in-frame clonotypes and omits some of them. The sample lists roughly 120,000 clones, more than 85% seen once, with over 1.5% in the top ten. V was clipped by 6 bases and J by 5 bases, with 17 bases between them. This CDR3 has 14 residues. Germline lookup yields CDR1 MNHNS and CDR2 SASEGT. The V gene is TRBV6-1, the J gene TRBJ2-7; D possibly corresponds to TRBD1 (5 bases). The material was peripheral blood, obtained in the third trimester of pregnancy. This clonotype was obtained from a female donor with multiple sclerosis, enrolled in a pregnancy study. The CDR3 sequence is CASSQDLDRHEQYF. DNA of the CDR3: TGTGCCAGCAGCCAAGATTTAGACAGACACGAGCAGTACTTC.